Presented here are 25 T cell receptor beta chains from one specimen sequenced in a study of glioma-infiltrating T cells after dendritic cell vaccination. Time point described: after dendritic cell vaccination, including at tumor progression/relapse. Clones were sequenced by immunoSEQ multiplex PCR, and TCRdb holds only the in-frame ones, with some missing. The table includes around 90,000 clones, 75% to 90% detected once. Sample: blood, taken after dendritic cell vaccination. These receptors were collected from a human donor with glioblastoma.

The chain has TRBV29-1 and TRBJ1-1; D might be TRBD1 (5 bases). CDR1 and CDR2 from the germline V gene are SQVTM and ANQGSEA. V gave up 1 base and J gave up 3 bases, with 9 bases separating them. The CDR3 runs 13 residues. CDR3 DNA sequence: TGCAGCGTTGAAGGAGAAGGGGACACTGAAGCTTTCTTT. It yields the protein CSVEGEGDTEAFF.

The V and J genes are TRBV2 and TRBJ2-2; 10 nucleotides line up with TRBD2. The CDR3 extends over 16 amino acids. V was clipped by 7 bases and J by 2 bases; unmatched bases: 7. Germline V gene lookup returns CDR1 SNHLY and CDR2 FYNNEI. The CDR3 DNA sequence: TGTGCCAGCACAACCGGGACTAGCGCTAACACCGGGGAGCTGTTTTTT. The encoded protein is CASTTGTSANTGELFF.

Only one count was recorded for this clone. The V and J genes are TRBV7-9 and TRBJ1-2, with D possibly TRBD1 on 5 matching bases. The V end was cut by 3 bases, the J end by 1 base, with 9 bases between. This CDR3 is built from 14 residues. CDR1 and CDR2 (germline): SEHNR, FQNEAQ (reference sequence). CDR3 protein: CASSFRGLNYGYTF. The CDR3 coding sequence is TGTGCCAGCAGCTTTAGGGGCCTTAACTATGGCTACACCTTC.

The chain uses TRBV28 and TRBJ1-3; TRBD1 is a possible D gene (6 bases). Deletions cut 3 bases from V and 4 bases from J, with 13 bases between. The CDR3 is made up of 15 amino acids. From germline, CDR1 is MDHEN and CDR2 SYDVKM. The CDR3 DNA sequence: TGTGCCAGCAGTTTGTATGCAGGGGACGGAAACACCATATATTTT. Its translation is CASSLYAGDGNTIYF.

The V and J genes are TRBV19 and TRBJ2-3; 7 bases align to TRBD1. After removal of 7 bases from V and 4 bases from J, the junction contained 5 bases not matched to a gene. The CDR3 covers 13 residues. Germline values: CDR1 LNHDA, CDR2 SQIVND (reference sequence). As DNA, the CDR3 is TGTGCCAGTAATAACAGGGGACCAGATACGCAGTATTTT. Translated: CASNNRGPDTQYF.

V is TRBV11-2 and J is TRBJ2-1; D perhaps matches TRBD2 (5 bases). CDR1 SGHAT and CDR2 FQNNGV come from the germline V gene. V shed 1 base and J shed 6 bases, with 16 bases lying between them. This CDR3 has 16 residues. DNA for the CDR3: TGTGCCAGCAGCTTAGTGAATGTCGGGGAGCGCAATGAGCAGTTCTTC. Translation gives CASSLVNVGERNEQFF.

The chain joins TRBV7-2 to TRBJ2-1; 8 positions agree with TRBD2. Germline V CDR1 and CDR2: SGHTA, FQGNSA. The CDR3 covers 14 residues. The ends lost 5 bases at V and 3 bases at J; junction bases unmatched: 3. The CDR3 coding sequence is TGTGCCAGCAGCACGACTAGCGACTACAATGAGCAGTTCTTC. It specifies CASSTTSDYNEQFF.

This chain links TRBV27 with TRBJ1-6, with D unresolved. The CDR3 runs to 16 residues. The germline CDR1 and CDR2 sequences are MNHEY and SMNVEV (reference sequence). The V gene lost 6 bases and the J gene lost 5 bases, with 17 bases spanning the gap. The CDR3 coding sequence is TGTGCCAGCAGCCGGACTCCACGCCGGGATAATTCACCCCTCCACTTT. This gives the protein CASSRTPRRDNSPLHF.

The gene calls are TRBV2 and TRBJ2-7; perhaps TRBD2 as D (6 bases). The V end was cut by 10 bases, the J end by 1 base, with 14 bases between. Germline V gives CDR1 SNHLY, CDR2 FYNNEI. The CDR3 extends over 13 amino acids. The CDR3 coding sequence is TGTGCCACCGGAAGGGAGGATTCCTACGAGCAGTACTTC. Protein product: CATGREDSYEQYF.

The chain combines TRBV2 with TRBJ2-3; TRBD2 is a possible D gene (5 bases). The CDR3 is made up of 14 amino acids. V was clipped by 4 bases and J by 7 bases, with 15 bases between them. Germline-derived CDR1 and CDR2 are SNHLY and FYNNEI. The CDR3 coding sequence is TGTGCCAGCAGTGTTTTTGGGAGCATGAATACGCAGTATTTT. This sequence encodes CASSVFGSMNTQYF.

The CDR3 sequence is CASSLGRQGAGYTF. DNA for the CDR3: TGCGCCAGCAGCTTGGGACGGCAGGGGGCTGGCTACACCTTC. This rearrangement joins TRBV5-1 to TRBJ1-2, with 8 nucleotides matching TRBD1. Per the germline V gene, CDR1 is SGHRS and CDR2 is YFSETQ. The CDR3 spans 14 residues. V shed 0 bases, J shed 7 bases, and the junction held 5 bases outside the gene matches.

This chain links TRBV5-1 with TRBJ2-1; 11 nucleotides line up with TRBD1. The V gene end was trimmed by 4 bases and the J gene end by 1 base; junction bases not matched to a gene: 4. The CDR3 extends over 16 amino acids. The germline CDR1 and CDR2 sequences are SGHRS and YFSETQ. The DNA for the CDR3 is TGCGCCAGCAGCCCCGGGACAGGGGGATCCTACAATGAGCAGTTCTTC. Protein sequence: CASSPGTGGSYNEQFF.

The chain is built from TRBV5-1 and TRBJ2-1; D call uncertain. The CDR3 runs 14 residues. Germline V CDR1 and CDR2: SGHRS, YFSETQ. Deletions cut 4 bases from V and 0 bases from J, with 8 bases between. CDR3 DNA: TGCGCCAGCAGCGTAGGAGACTCCTACAATGAGCAGTTCTTC. This codes for CASSVGDSYNEQFF.

This clone was observed a single time. The chain couples TRBV11-2 to TRBJ2-1, with D uncertain. Germline-derived CDR1 and CDR2 are SGHAT and FQNNGV. V lost 1 base and J 8 bases, leaving 6 bases between the germline ends. CDR3 length equals 12 residues. The CDR3 region is CASSLVVYEQFF. The CDR3 DNA sequence: TGTGCCAGCAGCTTAGTAGTATATGAGCAGTTCTTC.

On this clone: A junction boundary mismatches the germline segment, possibly from a read error. This chain links TRBV6-1 with TRBJ2-5; 8 nucleotides line up with TRBD1. Germline CDR1 and CDR2: MNHNS and SASEGT. The CDR3 has 13 residues. The CDR3 sequence is CASSEDRGETQYF. The CDR3 nucleotides are TGTGCCAGCAGCGAAGACAGGGGAGAGACCCAGTACTTC.

This clone has just one count. The genes are TRBV18 and TRBJ2-7; TRBD2 agrees at 7 bases. The CDR3 is made up of 14 amino acids. V dropped 2 bases and J dropped 0; count of bases not matched to a gene: 1. Germline CDR1 is KGHSH and CDR2 is LQKENI. The CDR3, as DNA: TGTGCCAGCTCACCAACGGGGGGCTCCTACGAGCAGTACGTC. Translation gives CASSPTGGSYEQYV.

CDR3 nucleotides: TGTGCCAGCAGTGGAGGGGCCAAAAACATTCAGTACTTC. Its translation: CASSGGAKNIQYF. The chain carries TRBV2 and TRBJ2-4; a possible D gene is TRBD2 (5 bases). Germline V gives CDR1 SNHLY, CDR2 FYNNEI. The V end lost 4 bases, the J end lost 1 base, and 5 bases lay between the germline ends. CDR3 length equals 13 residues. Full variable domain (rest looked up from reference TRBV2 and TRBJ2-4): EPEVTQTPSHQVTQMGQEVILRCVPISNHLYFYWYRQILGQKVEFLVSFYNNEISEKSEIFDDQFSVERPDGSNFTLKIRSTKLEDSAMYFCASSGGAKNIQYFGAGTRLSVL.

This clone was found once. J is TRBJ1-2 and V is TRBV6-1; 12 nucleotides line up with TRBD1. The J segment lost 4 bases and the V segment lost 8 bases, leaving 8 bases of the junction unmatched. Germline assignment: CDR1 MNHNS and CDR2 SASEGT. The CDR3 is 15 amino acids. CDR3 sequence: CASRGTGGLGYGYTF. CDR3 in DNA: TGTGCCAGCCGCGGGACAGGGGGCTTGGGCTATGGCTACACCTTC.

V gene TRBV7-2 combines with J gene TRBJ2-4; possible D gene TRBD2, 5 bases. CDR1 and CDR2 from the germline V gene are SGHTA and FQGNSA. The V gene lost 5 bases and the J gene lost 14 bases, with 16 bases spanning the gap. This CDR3 contains 12 residues. CDR3 nucleotides: TGTGCCAGCAGCCTATACCGGGATATTGAGTACTTC. It is translated as CASSLYRDIEYF.

In its sample, this clone was seen once. The rearrangement uses TRBV19 and TRBJ1-2, with no clear D. V lost 5 bases and J lost 6, with 19 bases in between. This CDR3 contains 15 residues. Germline V gene data show CDR1 as LNHDA and CDR2 as SQIVND (reference sequence). The CDR3, as DNA: TGTGCCAGTAGTCCTAAAGCCGCGGATAGGAATGGCTACACCTTC. This codes for CASSPKAADRNGYTF.

The chain carries TRBV7-6 and TRBJ2-2; 11 bases map to TRBD2. Trimming removed 6 bases from V and 9 bases from J; junction bases left unmatched: 9. The CDR3 totals 15 residues. Per germline, CDR1 SGHVS and CDR2 FNYEAQ. CDR3 loop: CASRNPTSGARELFF. The CDR3 bases are TGTGCCAGCAGGAATCCGACTAGCGGGGCGAGGGAGCTGTTTTTT.

This clone was detected a few times. The chain has TRBV2 and TRBJ1-3; 8 positions match TRBD1. Trimming cost V 5 bases and J 0 bases; bases outside gene matches: 3. This CDR3 is 15 amino acids long. Germline loops: CDR1 SNHLY, CDR2 FYNNEI. The CDR3 DNA reads TGTGCCAGCAGTTCAGGGGGCGCCTCTGGAAACACCATATATTTT. Encoded protein: CASSSGGASGNTIYF.

This clone was seen only a few times. CDR3 region: CASTNRAGYTF. CDR3 sequence (DNA): TGTGCCAGCACCAACAGGGCCGGCTACACCTTC. The V gene is TRBV28, the J gene TRBJ1-2; the D gene is possibly TRBD1 (6 bases). Trimming removed 7 bases from V and 8 bases from J, with 11 bases in between. Germline loops: CDR1 MDHEN, CDR2 SYDVKM. The CDR3 spans 11 residues.

V is TRBV7-6 and J is TRBJ1-1; maybe TRBD1 (6 bases). Germline CDR1 is SGHVS and CDR2 is FNYEAQ. V was shortened by 3 bases and J by 5 bases, with 22 bases between the two germline ends. The CDR3 runs 17 residues. CDR3 DNA sequence: TGTGCCAGCAGCTTTGGTGACCCAGGGGCGGGAGGGACTGAAGCTTTCTTT. Amino acid sequence: CASSFGDPGAGGTEAFF.

The chain links TRBV6-5 to TRBJ1-3; a possible D gene is TRBD1 (5 bases). V lost 8 bases and J lost 2, with 16 bases in between. The CDR3 is made up of 15 amino acids. From germline, CDR1 is MNHEY and CDR2 SVGAGI. CDR3 DNA: TGTGCCAGCGTAAACTACCAGGGTACTGGAAACACCATATATTTT. Its translation is CASVNYQGTGNTIYF.